This T cell receptor (beta chain) is from a study of PD-1 blockade in classical Hodgkin lymphoma. A word on this clone: Its antigen remains unknown.

Every single patient, without exception, relapsed after autologous stem cell transplantation, and brentuximab vedotin exposure varied. Findings and caveats of the study: Complete responders' baseline diversity resembled that of newly diagnosed patients.

Repertoires were generated with immunoSEQ multiplex PCR, while TCRdb's copy carries only in-frame clones and drops some. The data show over 10,000 clones, with about 88% seen just once and 30% to 45% held by the top ten. Germline CDR1 reads SGHNT; CDR2 reads YYREEE (reference sequence). The CDR3 has 15 amino acids. The V end lost 0 bases, the J end lost 4 bases, and 11 bases lay between the germline ends. The source is a human donor with classical Hodgkin lymphoma. V is TRBV5-4 and J is TRBJ2-1; D is possibly TRBD2 (6 bases). Specimen: peripheral blood mononuclear cells (PBMCs), collected at baseline. The CDR3 protein is CASSLDGGNYNEQFF. CDR3 sequence (DNA): TGTGCCAGCAGCTTGGACGGGGGAAATTACAATGAGCAGTTCTTC.